This T cell receptor (beta chain) was retrieved from a study of cytomegalovirus exposure and HLA in healthy donors. V dropped 0 bases and J dropped 4 bases, with 13 bases sitting between them. Germline CDR1 reads SGHRS; CDR2 reads YFSETQ. The CDR3 is made up of 15 amino acids. The study ran its PCR with 60 Vbeta and 13 Jbeta primers. Profiling relied on immunoSEQ multiplex PCR, and the TCRdb table lists in-frame clones only, not all of them. The sample has 100,000 to 150,000 clones, 65% to 75% seen once. Sequenced input: PBMCs. The chain links TRBV5-1 to TRBJ1-1, with D uncertain. This clonotype was sampled from a man aged 40-49 years in good health and CMV-seropositive. CDR3 sequence (DNA): TGCGCCAGCAGCTTGGAAGGCGGATTTTCCACTGAAGCTTTCTTT. Amino acids: CASSLEGGFSTEAFF.